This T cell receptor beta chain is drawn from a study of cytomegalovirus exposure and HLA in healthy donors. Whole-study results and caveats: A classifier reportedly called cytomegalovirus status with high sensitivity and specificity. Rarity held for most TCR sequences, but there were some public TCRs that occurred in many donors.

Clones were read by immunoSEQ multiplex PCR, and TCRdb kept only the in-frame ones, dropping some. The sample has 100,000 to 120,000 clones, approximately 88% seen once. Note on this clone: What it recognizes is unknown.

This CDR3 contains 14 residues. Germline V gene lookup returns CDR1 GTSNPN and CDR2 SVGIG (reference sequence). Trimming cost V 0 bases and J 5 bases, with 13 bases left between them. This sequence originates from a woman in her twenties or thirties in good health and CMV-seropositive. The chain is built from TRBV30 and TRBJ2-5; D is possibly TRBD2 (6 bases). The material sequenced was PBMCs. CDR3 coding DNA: TGTGCCTGGAGTGTCGGACTCGGAGGGGAGACCCAGTACTTC. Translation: CAWSVGLGGETQYF.